These 12 T cell receptor beta chains were sequenced from one sample in a study of blood T cell repertoires in COVID-19. TCRdb's table, derived via immunoSEQ multiplex PCR, lists solely in-frame clones and lacks some. This table holds fewer than 110,000 clones, around 88% found once. Sequenced sample: peripheral blood. These receptors were taken from a human donor in a cohort sampled during active COVID-19.

The chain couples TRBV30 to TRBJ2-7, with TRBD2 matching 7 bases. V dropped 0 bases and J dropped 11; count of bases not matched to a gene: 10. CDR3 size: 13 residues. Germline lookup yields CDR1 GTSNPN and CDR2 SVGIG (reference sequence). CDR3 region: CAWSVEGSGREYF. In DNA form, the CDR3 reads TGTGCCTGGAGTGTAGAGGGGTCGGGGAGGGAGTACTTC. The full variable domain, rest sourced from reference TRBV30 and TRBJ2-7, is SQTIHQWPATLVQPVGSPLSLECTVEGTSNPNLYWYRQAAGRGLQLLFYSVGIGQISSEVPQNLSASRPQDRQFILSSKKLLLSDSGFYLCAWSVEGSGREYFGPGTRLTVT.

CDR3 in amino acids: CASSESQGGTQYF. CDR3 nucleotide sequence: TGTGCCAGCAGTGAAAGCCAGGGTGGAACGCAGTATTTT. The chain has TRBV6-1 and TRBJ2-3, with a weak D call TRBD1 (5 bases). V lost 2 bases, J lost 9 bases, and 12 bases lay in between. Germline loops: CDR1 MNHNS, CDR2 SASEGT. The CDR3 totals 13 residues.

The gene calls are TRBV2 and TRBJ2-1, with D possibly being TRBD1 (5 bases). Germline loops: CDR1 SNHLY, CDR2 FYNNEI. There are 17 residues in the CDR3. The germline V and J ends were trimmed by 2 bases and 10 bases, with 24 bases remaining between them. The CDR3 nucleotides are TGTGCCAGCAGTGAATCGGCTGGCAGGGAAATTTGGGTAGAGCAGTTCTTC. Translated: CASSESAGREIWVEQFF.

This chain connects TRBV7-2 to TRBJ2-5; D may be TRBD1 (5 bases). V dropped 6 bases and J dropped 1 base, with 18 bases sitting between them. Germline values: CDR1 SGHTA, CDR2 FQGNSA. CDR3 length equals 16 residues. The CDR3 sequence is CASRYTDRQIQETQYF. The CDR3 bases are TGTGCCAGCAGATACACCGACCGACAGATCCAAGAGACCCAGTACTTC.

This clone was seen once. The chain joins TRBV6-2 or TRBV6-3 to TRBJ1-4; possibly TRBD1 for D (6 bases). Germline values: CDR1 MNHEY, CDR2 SVGEGT. The CDR3 extends over 17 amino acids. V gave up 2 bases and J gave up 2 bases, with 15 bases separating them. CDR3 DNA: TGTGCCAGCAGTTACGGGCAGGGGCAGTACACTAATGAAAAACTGTTTTTT. Encoded protein: CASSYGQGQYTNEKLFF.

The chain recombines TRBV7-6 with TRBJ2-3; 11 bases agree with TRBD2. CDR3 length: 15 residues. In germline, CDR1 is SGHVS, CDR2 FNYEAQ. Trimming took 2 bases from V and 4 from J; bases not matched to a gene: 2. CDR3 sequence (DNA): TGTGCCAGCAGCTTAACTAGCGGGGGCCCAGATACGCAGTATTTT. Protein: CASSLTSGGPDTQYF.

The chain joins TRBV11-3 to TRBJ1-6, with 9 bases lining up with TRBD1. Germline V gene sequence: CDR1 SGHNT, CDR2 YENEEA. The CDR3 is made up of 13 amino acids. V gave up 3 bases and J gave up 10 bases; unmatched junction bases: 1. The CDR3 protein is CASSLDRGSPLHF. CDR3 coding DNA: TGTGCCAGCAGCTTGGACAGGGGATCACCCCTCCACTTT.

The chain carries TRBV10-3 and TRBJ2-4; 9 bases are shared with TRBD1. CDR1 ENHRY and CDR2 SYGVKD come from the germline V gene. V lost 2 bases, J lost 2 bases, and 7 bases stayed unmatched. This CDR3 is 17 amino acids long. This CDR3 is CAISERDRVNSKNIQYF. Written as DNA, the CDR3 is TGTGCCATCAGTGAGCGGGACAGGGTAAACTCCAAAAACATTCAGTACTTC.

The V and J genes are TRBV5-4 and TRBJ2-1, with 10 bases that match TRBD2. The V and J ends lost 5 bases and 9 bases, in that order; junction bases with no gene match: 14. This CDR3 has 16 residues. Germline V gene sequence: CDR1 SGHNT, CDR2 YYREEE (reference sequence). The CDR3 loop reads CASRKALAGEQGEQFF. DNA for the CDR3: TGTGCCAGCAGAAAAGCGCTAGCGGGGGAGCAAGGTGAGCAGTTCTTC.

V gene TRBV5-5 combines with J gene TRBJ2-4; TRBD1 agrees at 7 bases. Per germline, CDR1 SGHKS and CDR2 YYEKEE (reference sequence). The ends lost 4 bases at V and 4 bases at J; junction bases unmatched: 11. The length of the CDR3 is 16 residues. The CDR3 is CASSDPTGPTKNIQYF. CDR3 bases: TGTGCCAGCAGCGACCCGACAGGGCCAACGAAAAACATTCAGTACTTC.

The chain is built from TRBV6-5 and TRBJ1-6; TRBD1 agrees at 8 bases. This CDR3 is built from 16 residues. CDR1 is MNHEY and CDR2 is SVGAGI in the germline V gene. Unmatched junction bases numbered 16, after V lost 4 bases and J lost 14 bases. The CDR3 loop reads CASSWGTDRAIATLHF. The CDR3 DNA reads TGTGCCAGCAGTTGGGGAACGGACAGGGCGATTGCCACCCTCCACTTT.

This sequence joins TRBV6-5 and TRBJ1-1, with 8 bases matching TRBD1. The J segment lost 2 bases and the V segment lost 8 bases, leaving 10 bases of the junction unmatched. The length of the CDR3 is 15 residues. Germline V lookup: CDR1 MNHEY, CDR2 SVGAGI. In DNA form, the CDR3 reads TGTGCCAGCCTCCGACAGGGGATATCAAACACTGAAGCTTTCTTT. This codes for CASLRQGISNTEAFF.